These T cell receptor beta chains were read from a single sample in a study of T cells expressing NK-cell markers. No DNA is given; TCRdb re-called the 5' RACE reads and lists each CDR3 protein once. This listing includes about half a million distinct CDR3 sequences. Input material: blood T cells: a sorted CD56 or NKG2C T cell subset, CD4+ or CD8+ T cells, or bulk PBMC T cells (not recorded which). The receptors originated from a woman aged 45-60 years in good health. CDR3s include the opening cysteine and the closing phenylalanine or tryptophan.

j_call,v_call,cdr3_aa
TRBJ1-1,TRBV20-1,CSARQGARGDTEAFF
TRBJ2-7,TRBV30,CAWSQKMASGRIRPYEQYF
TRBJ2-3,TRBV5-1,CASSYTASDTQYF
TRBJ2-2,TRBV12-3/TRBV12-4,CASSLGGGSTRFVTGELFF
TRBJ1-2,TRBV7-2,CASSYPRGFDYGYTF
TRBJ1-4,TRBV12-3/TRBV12-4,CASRQGQSLTNEKLFF
TRBJ2-2,TRBV2,CASTLVGGPNTGELFF
TRBJ2-2,TRBV7-8,CASSKTGQGTGELFF
TRBJ2-7,TRBV5-1,CASNGLDNEQYF
TRBJ2-1,TRBV10-3,CAISGRESPNEQFF
TRBJ1-1,TRBV12-3/TRBV12-4,CASSFRARRENTEAFF